This T cell receptor (beta chain) stems from a study of shared clonotypes between healthy human individuals. About 30,000 T cell genomes (roughly 220 ng DNA) went into each sorted-subset replicate. Clones were sequenced by immunoSEQ multiplex PCR, and TCRdb holds only the in-frame ones, with some missing. The sample comprises about 1 million clones, about 74% of which are singletons, and roughly 1.5% rests with the top ten. A word on this clone: Its antigen is still unknown.

Study observations and caveats: Among donors, sharing of clonotypes was expected to be affected by sequencing depth.

V was pared by 1 base and J by 4 bases, with 7 bases of the junction left unmatched. This CDR3 spans 16 amino acids. Germline loops: CDR1 LGHNT, CDR2 FRNRAP. The sequenced material came from memory CD4+ T cells sorted from blood. Stated subset: CD45RA-negative fraction. This clonotype was sampled from a man younger than 30 in good health. The chain recombines TRBV12-5 with TRBJ1-2; 9 bases align to TRBD1. The CDR3 DNA reads as TGTGCTAGTGGTTTGGGGGGGACAGGGAGTAGCTATGGCTACACCTTC. This translates into CASGLGGTGSSYGYTF.